This TCR beta chain is drawn from a study of cytomegalovirus exposure and HLA in healthy donors. In regard to this clone: The antigen is unknown.

General study findings and limits: With later analysis, a missense DCLRE1C variant became linked to TCR beta V- and J-gene trimming.

The PCR contained 60 Vbeta and 13 Jbeta primers. How the authors handled the data: The count from a later analysis was about 80 million unique TCR beta chains, some 11 million of them shared. TCRdb's copy holds only in-frame clones and misses some; the assay was immunoSEQ multiplex PCR. The V and J calls and clone size are taken from that table; D and trimming were inferred from the DNA. The table records over 200,000 clones, 82% of them present only once. The CDR3 spans 14 residues. After removal of 7 bases from V and 6 bases from J, the junction contained 10 bases not matched to a gene. Germline V gives CDR1 SGHRS, CDR2 YFSETQ.

Sequencing input: PBMCs. The source is a woman in her 40s in good health and CMV-seropositive. This rearrangement joins TRBV5-1 to TRBJ2-3, with 8 bases matching TRBD2. CDR3 residues: CASRPGGLGDTQYF. As DNA, the CDR3 is TGCGCCAGCCGGCCGGGGGGGCTTGGTGATACGCAGTATTTT.